This T cell receptor beta chain was documented in a study of blood T cell repertoires in COVID-19. Study information: There were acute and convalescent COVID-19 samples, and they came from the United States, Italy and Spain. Sources were T cells, B-cell-depleted T cells, or PBMCs; the material itself was cDNA or gDNA.

As handled by the study authors: Nucleated cell number was recorded as an estimate derived from reference gene primer amplification. This table comes from immunoSEQ multiplex PCR, and its TCRdb copy is limited to in-frame clones, with some not included. Clone size and the V and J calls come from that table; the DNA yielded D and trimming. This table has about 88,000 clones, around 90% appearing once. Germline CDR1 SEHNR, CDR2 FQNEAQ (reference sequence). With 2 bases removed from V and 5 bases from J, the gap between germline ends came to 4 bases. The CDR3 loop spans 12 amino acids. This receptor was identified in a male donor with acute or convalescent COVID-19. Material: peripheral blood. J is TRBJ2-1 and V is TRBV7-9; D not resolved. CDR3 coding DNA: TGTGCCAGCAGCTTACGCGACAATGAGCAGTTCTTC. As protein: CASSLRDNEQFF.